The 7 T cell receptor beta chains given below trace back to one sample, sequenced in a study of blood T cell repertoires in COVID-19. Repertoires were generated with immunoSEQ multiplex PCR, while TCRdb's copy carries only in-frame clones and drops some. The sample shows about 190,000 clones, around 85% of them seen only once. Sequencing was performed on peripheral blood. These receptors were taken from a middle-aged man who had recovered from COVID-19.

In DNA, the CDR3 is TGTGCCAGCAGCAGTACCGGGACTAGGGGCACAGATACGCAGTATTTT. It yields the protein CASSSTGTRGTDTQYF. The chain is built from TRBV9 and TRBJ2-3; 8 bases align to TRBD2. From germline, CDR1 is SGDLS and CDR2 YYNGEE. V shed 4 bases, J shed 1 base, and the junction held 8 bases outside the gene matches. This CDR3 spans 16 amino acids.

V and J are TRBV7-2 and TRBJ1-5; 9 bases align to TRBD1. The CDR3 spans 13 residues. The junction had 1 base not matched to a gene; V was cut back by 5 bases and J by 5 bases. Germline-derived CDR1 and CDR2 are SGHTA and FQGNSA. This CDR3 is CASSRQGDQPQHF. CDR3 sequence (DNA): TGTGCCAGCAGCAGACAGGGGGATCAGCCCCAGCATTTT.

In DNA form, the CDR3 reads TGTGCCAGCAGCTATGAGGGACTGCCAGAGAATGAGCAGTTCTTC. It specifies CASSYEGLPENEQFF. The J gene is TRBJ2-1, the V gene TRBV7-8; TRBD2 is a possible D gene (6 bases). Per the germline V gene, CDR1 is SGHVS and CDR2 is FQNEAQ. The V end lost 4 bases, the J end lost 7 bases, and 17 bases lay between the germline ends. This CDR3 is 15 amino acids long.

The chain carries TRBV23-1 and TRBJ2-2, with TRBD2 matching over 10 bases. TRBV23-1 falls under the ORF class, with uncertain function. The CDR3 has 16 amino acids. The V gene end was trimmed by 10 bases and the J gene end by 3 bases; junction bases not matched to a gene: 11. The CDR3 nucleotides are TGCGCCACCACCGAGCGGGAGGGGAATTACACCGGGGAGCTGTTTTTT. Translated: CATTEREGNYTGELFF.

The rearrangement uses TRBV27 and TRBJ2-7; 7 bases match TRBD1. V trimming: 4 bases; J trimming: 0 bases; junction bases outside the gene matches: 0. Germline lookup yields CDR1 MNHEY and CDR2 SMNVEV (reference sequence). There are 13 residues in the CDR3. This CDR3 is CASSYRGSYEQYF. DNA of the CDR3: TGTGCCAGCAGTTACAGGGGCTCCTACGAGCAGTACTTC.

V is TRBV29-1 and J is TRBJ1-5; 9 nucleotides agree with TRBD1. J gave up 8 bases and V 4 bases, and 9 bases lay outside the gene matches. The V gene's germline CDR1 is SQVTM and CDR2 ANQGSEA. The CDR3 sequence is 14 residues long. The CDR3 DNA reads as TGCAGCGTTGTTTTCGGGACAGGGATTGAGCCCCAGCATTTT. Translation: CSVVFGTGIEPQHF.

The genes are TRBV19 and TRBJ1-2, with 7 bases fitting TRBD1. V shed 6 bases, J shed 7 bases, and the junction held 5 bases outside the gene matches. Germline CDR1 reads LNHDA; CDR2 reads SQIVND (reference sequence). CDR3 length: 12 residues. The CDR3 nucleotides read TGTGCCAGTAGGTTACAGGGGCTTGGCTACACCTTC. It translates to CASRLQGLGYTF.